The 20 T cell receptor beta chains in this list originate from one sample, sequenced in a study of post-analysis software for immune sequencing data. Antigens for these TCRs are unknown. Regarding the study as a whole: Relative to controls, patients had about five TRBV segments at higher frequency, with TRBV5-6, TRBV5-1 and TRBV20-1 among these.

Researchers reported that TCR beta cDNA libraries carried unique molecular identifiers. A single record per CDR3 protein comes from TCRdb applying MiXCR to the PCR reads. The sample lists 350,000 to 500,000 distinct CDR3 sequences; roughly 38% were seen once. Material for sequencing was blood. The receptor source for this set is a girl aged 2 to 9 with multiple sclerosis.

A remark on this clonotype: The conserved phenylalanine or tryptophan normally closing the CDR3 is absent here, so this likely arose from a read error. The J gene is TRBJ2-2, the V gene TRBV20-1; perhaps TRBD2 as D (6 bases). The CDR3 has 14 amino acids. In germline, CDR1 is DFQATT, CDR2 SNEGSKA (reference sequence). Trimming pared 6 bases from V and 3 bases from J, leaving 14 bases between. The CDR3 nucleotides are TGCAGTGCGCGACGGGACTCCTACACCGGGGAGCTGTTTTGT. Protein product: CSARRDSYTGELFC.

The chain links TRBV4-1 to TRBJ2-3; 11 bases line up with TRBD2. Germline trimming cut 1 base from V and 3 bases from J; bases unmatched to any gene: 6. The CDR3 loop spans 17 amino acids. Germline assignment: CDR1 MGHRA and CDR2 YSYEKL. CDR3 nucleotides: TGCGCCAGCAGCCAAGTGGGGCTAGCGGGGGGAACAGATACGCAGTATTTT. It is translated as CASSQVGLAGGTDTQYF.

The chain couples TRBV7-3 to TRBJ1-1; 9 nucleotides line up with TRBD1. Per the germline V gene, CDR1 is SGHTA and CDR2 is FQGTGA. V lost 6 bases to trimming and J lost 8 bases; unmatched junction nucleotides: 19. This CDR3 is built from 17 residues. In DNA, the CDR3 is TGTGCCAGCAGAAAGACCGGCCGGACAGGGGAGGATGGAGAAGCTTTCTTT. It is translated as CASRKTGRTGEDGEAFF.

The gene calls are TRBV28 and TRBJ2-7; the D is unclear. The germline CDR1 and CDR2 sequences are MDHEN and SYDVKM. Trimming removed 1 base from V and 7 bases from J, with 14 bases in between. The CDR3 has 14 amino acids. CDR3 sequence reads: CASSLSDELGEQYF. The CDR3 nucleotides read TGTGCCAGCAGTTTATCCGACGAGCTGGGGGAGCAGTACTTC.

This clonotype appeared a few times. The chain carries TRBV12-3 or TRBV12-4 and TRBJ2-3; D could derive from TRBD1 or TRBD2 (5 bases each). Trimming shortened V by 6 bases and J by 0 bases, and 19 bases separated the two germline ends. The length of the CDR3 is 17 residues. CDR3 coding DNA: TGTGCCAGCAGCTCCCGGGACCGAGCTATTAGCACAGATACGCAGTATTTT. Amino acids: CASSSRDRAISTDTQYF.

This rearrangement joins TRBV2 to TRBJ2-6; no definite D call. Germline V lookup: CDR1 SNHLY, CDR2 FYNNEI. The length of the CDR3 is 15 residues. V shed 5 bases and J shed 0 bases, with 8 bases lying between them. DNA for the CDR3: TGTGCCAGCAGTTTGGGAATCTCTGGGGCCAACGTCCTGACTTTC. Amino acid sequence: CASSLGISGANVLTF.

The CDR3 loop is CASRSTPTGELFF. DNA of the CDR3: TGTGCCAGCAGGTCCACCCCCACCGGGGAGCTGTTTTTT. The chain is built from TRBV7-2 and TRBJ2-2; D ambiguous. V was clipped by 6 bases and J by 4 bases, with 9 bases between them. The CDR3 covers 13 residues. Germline V gives CDR1 SGHTA, CDR2 FQGNSA.

The chain couples TRBV7-9 to TRBJ2-1, with D possibly being TRBD1 or TRBD2 (5 bases each). The CDR3 sequence is 16 residues long. With 3 bases removed from V and 8 bases from J, the gap between germline ends came to 20 bases. Germline-derived CDR1 and CDR2 are SEHNR and FQNEAQ (reference sequence). The CDR3 protein is CASSFGSGQLWDEQFF. The CDR3 coding sequence is TGTGCCAGCAGCTTCGGGTCGGGGCAGCTTTGGGATGAGCAGTTCTTC.

The chain carries TRBV12-3 or TRBV12-4 and TRBJ1-1; TRBD1 aligns across 9 bases. CDR3 length: 15 amino acids. V shed 6 bases and J 4 bases; nucleotides not matched to a gene: 9. CDR3 sequence: CASSPEDRGGTEAFF. The CDR3 nucleotides are TGTGCCAGCAGCCCGGAGGACAGGGGCGGCACTGAAGCTTTCTTT.

This clonotype has a handful of counts. This chain links TRBV28 with TRBJ2-5; D remains unclear. The DNA end is more similar to TRBJ2-7, so the J call may be wrong. The CDR3 length is 16 residues. Per the germline V gene, CDR1 is MDHEN and CDR2 is SYDVKM. For the CDR3, the DNA is TGTGCCAGCAGTCCACCCCCCCATCGGCTCCCTTCCGAGCAGTACTTC. It is translated as CASSPPPHRLPSEQYF.

The rearrangement joins TRBV15 to TRBJ2-3; D might be TRBD2 (6 bases). This CDR3 has 15 amino acids. V lost 0 bases and J lost 4, with 11 bases in between. Per the germline V gene, CDR1 is LNHNV and CDR2 is YYDKDF (reference sequence). The CDR3 spells CATSREGLRADTQYF. The CDR3 DNA sequence: TGTGCCACCAGCAGAGAGGGACTCCGAGCAGATACGCAGTATTTT. Full variable domain (remainder filled in from reference TRBV15 and TRBJ2-3): DAMVIQNPRYQVTQFGKPVTLSCSQTLNHNVMYWYQQKSSQAPKLLFHYYDKDFNNEADTPDNFQSRRPNTSFCFLDIRSPGLGDTAMYLCATSREGLRADTQYFGPGTRLTVL.

V usage is TRBV6-5 and J usage is TRBJ1-5; D may be TRBD1 (6 bases). Germline assignment: CDR1 MNHEY and CDR2 SVGAGI. The V gene lost 6 bases and the J gene lost 3 bases, with 15 bases spanning the gap. The CDR3 extends over 15 amino acids. The CDR3 nucleotides read TGTGCCAGCAGAAACACAGGGTTAGACAATCAGCCCCAGCATTTT. Residues: CASRNTGLDNQPQHF.

As DNA, the CDR3 is TGTGCCAGCAGTTTCCGACAGGATTCACCCCTCCACTTT. Translated, it gives CASSFRQDSPLHF. The chain combines TRBV28 with TRBJ1-6; D perhaps matches TRBD1 (6 bases). Germline-derived CDR1 and CDR2 are MDHEN and SYDVKM. V was trimmed by 3 bases and J by 8 bases, leaving 8 bases between them. The CDR3 length is 13 residues. Together with reference TRBV28 and TRBJ1-6, the CDR3 gives the full variable domain: DVKVTQSSRYLVKRTGEKVFLECVQDMDHENMFWYRQDPGLGLRLIYFSYDVKMKEKGDIPEGYSVSREKKERFSLILESASTNQTSMYLCASSFRQDSPLHFGNGTRLTVT.

The V and J genes are TRBV28 and TRBJ1-2; no clear D. CDR1 is MDHEN and CDR2 is SYDVKM in the germline V gene. The CDR3 is 15 amino acids. Trimming removed 4 bases from V and 2 bases from J, with 14 bases in between. Here the CDR3 reads CASSSRRILNYGYTF. Written as DNA, the CDR3 is TGTGCCAGCAGTTCCCGACGGATACTGAACTATGGCTACACCTTC.

The chain employs TRBV18 and TRBJ2-1, with D hard to call. Germline lookup yields CDR1 KGHSH and CDR2 LQKENI. Trimming took off 6 bases at V and 6 bases at J, with 12 bases between the two ends. There are 13 residues in the CDR3. CDR3: CASSWEAGNEQFF. The DNA for the CDR3 is TGTGCCAGCTCGTGGGAAGCCGGCAATGAGCAGTTCTTC.

The CDR3 DNA sequence: TGCGCCAGCAGAACCTCCGGGACAGGGGGGACCCAGTACTTC. It is translated as CASRTSGTGGTQYF. The V and J genes are TRBV5-1 and TRBJ2-7, with 11 bases identical to TRBD1. The DNA end is more similar to TRBJ2-5, so the J call may be wrong. The CDR3 totals 14 residues. Germline V gives CDR1 SGHRS, CDR2 YFSETQ.

This chain connects TRBV11-3 to TRBJ2-3; 9 bases are a match to TRBD1. The length of the CDR3 is 15 residues. The V segment lost 5 bases and the J segment 9 bases; nucleotides outside the gene matches: 12. Germline lookup yields CDR1 SGHNT and CDR2 YENEEA. CDR3 loop: CASSPRTGAIATQYF. Here the CDR3 DNA reads TGTGCCAGCAGCCCGAGGACAGGGGCCATAGCGACGCAGTATTTT.

Turning to this clonotype: The junction departs from germline at one end; a sequencing error may be responsible. The rearrangement uses TRBV4-1 and TRBJ2-1, with unresolved D. Germline V gene sequence: CDR1 MGHRA, CDR2 YSYEKL. The CDR3 covers 16 residues. The CDR3 region is CAGSQVDLITYNEQFF. CDR3 nucleotide sequence: TGCGCCGGCAGCCAAGTGGACCTCATCACTTACAATGAGCAGTTCTTC.

This clonotype has only a few counts. The rearrangement joins TRBV6-5 to TRBJ2-7, with TRBD1 identical over 8 bases. V lost 6 bases, J lost 0 bases, and 7 bases stayed unmatched. Per germline, CDR1 MNHEY and CDR2 SVGAGI. This CDR3 is built from 15 residues. The CDR3 reads CASRSGTGFSYEQYF. The CDR3 DNA follows: TGTGCCAGCAGGAGTGGGACAGGATTCTCCTACGAGCAGTACTTC.

This clonotype has more than one count but fewer than ten. This chain uses TRBV7-8 with TRBJ2-7; perhaps D is TRBD1 or TRBD2 (5 bases each). V was pared by 11 bases and J by 5 bases, with 19 bases between. In germline, CDR1 is SGHVS, CDR2 FQNEAQ. The CDR3 runs to 13 residues. The CDR3 here is CAGKRGAPHEQYF. CDR3 nucleotides: TGTGCCGGCAAAAGAGGGGCCCCTCACGAGCAGTACTTC.